Presented here are 2 T cell receptor beta chains from one specimen sequenced in a study of read filtering for tumor transcriptome and immune sequencing. From approximately 430 ng of RNA, a library with molecular barcoded alpha/delta and beta/gamma adaptors was made. TCRdb processed the reads anew with MiXCR; each CDR3 protein has one entry. The repertoire has 120,000 or so distinct CDR3 sequences, under 15% of them found once; the top ten carry roughly 11%. Sequencing was done on a sample of a population of CD138-negative cells sorted from bone marrow. Receptors originate from a donor aged 40 or over with multiple myeloma.

This clonotype has a count of ten or more. The chain combines TRBV6-5 with TRBJ1-5, with 7 bases fitting TRBD1. The CDR3 loop spans 13 amino acids. The ends lost 5 bases at V and 9 bases at J; junction bases unmatched: 7. Looked up from germline, CDR1 is MNHEY and CDR2 is SVGAGI. CDR3 bases: TGTGCCAGCAGTGGGGGACAGCATACGCCCCAGCATTTT. It encodes CASSGGQHTPQHF.

This clonotype appeared many times. This rearrangement joins TRBV19 to TRBJ2-2; D uncertain. V lost 2 bases and J lost 2, with 3 bases in between. The germline V gene encodes CDR1 LNHDA and CDR2 SQIVND (reference sequence). This CDR3 comprises 13 residues. CDR3 nucleotides: TGTGCCAGTAGTATACAAAACACCGGGGAGCTGTTTTTT. Translation: CASSIQNTGELFF.